This TCR beta chain was profiled in a study of shared T cell receptors in the human thymus (dated by TCRdb to 2020 to 2023). Context from the whole study: The study examined how self-reactive, shared T-cell receptor alpha chains are generated in the human thymus.

As encoded in the germline V gene (reference sequence), CDR1 is SGHNT while CDR2 is YYREEE. The CDR3 starts with the cysteine, ends with the phenylalanine, and has 15 residues. The sequence is cut down to CDR3 DNA, 45 bases in frame from base 1. The germline ends are 19 bases apart after V is trimmed by 5 bases and J by 5 bases. With respect to this clone: The target of this receptor is not known. Base qualities were left out, and no much larger clone turns up one base away.

The library came from the immunoSEQ multiplex PCR assay. TCRdb limited this immuneACCESS table to in-frame rearrangements with V and J called. A share of clones is missing; checked studies link under half to unresolved V genes, and the rest is unexplained. The sample has roughly 68,000 clones on record, more than 90% of them singletons. The top ten constitute about 0.03% of the sample. The TCR comes from a human donor. Sequencing input: thymocytes. The V and J genes are TRBV5-4 and TRBJ2-5; the D gene could be TRBD1 or TRBD2, each one agreeing over 5 bases. The CDR3 protein is CASRPLGPWGETQYF. DNA sequence: TGTGCCAGCAGGCCACTCGGGCCTTGGGGGGAGACCCAGTACTTC.